The 21 T cell receptor beta chains below come from one sample, sequenced in a study of T cell repertoires in cytomegalovirus infection. One entry per CDR3 protein results from TCRdb running MiXCR on the reads. This table has 140,000 to 150,000 distinct CDR3 sequences, 32% appearing once. Antigens for these TCRs are unknown. Specimen: CD8+ T cells from cultured PBMCs, collected from culture after CMV antigen stimulation. The receptor set was obtained from a human donor in good health (CMV status not recorded). Some clones in this sample may be carry-over from other donors' samples.

This clonotype was picked up a small number of times. The chain combines TRBV29-1 with TRBJ2-3; 10 bases are a match to TRBD1. With V trimmed by 6 bases and J by 5 bases, 11 bases remained unmatched. The CDR3 extends over 15 amino acids. Germline V lookup: CDR1 SQVTM, CDR2 ANQGSEA. The CDR3 nucleotides read TGCAGCGTGGCCGGGACAGGGGATGGGGTAGATACGCAGTATTTT. It encodes CSVAGTGDGVDTQYF.

The chain carries TRBV7-6 and TRBJ2-2; D remains unclear. Germline V lookup: CDR1 SGHVS, CDR2 FNYEAQ. V was trimmed by 5 bases and J by 6 bases, leaving 13 bases between them. This CDR3 has 14 residues. In nucleotides, the CDR3 is TGTGCCAGCAGCCCCGGTGCAGCCCCCGGGGAGCTGTTTTTT. Its translation: CASSPGAAPGELFF. The variable domain in full, with the rest retrieved from reference TRBV7-6 and TRBJ2-2, is GAGVSQSPRYKVTKRGQDVALRCDPISGHVSLYWYRQALGQGPEFLTYFNYEAQQDKSGLPNDRFSAERPEGSISTLTIQRTEQRDSAMYRCASSPGAAPGELFFGEGSRLTVL.

V usage is TRBV24-1 and J usage is TRBJ2-2; D call uncertain. The CDR3 has 14 amino acids. Trimming shortened V by 6 bases and J by 3 bases, and 10 bases separated the two germline ends. CDR1 and CDR2 (germline): KGHDR, SFDVKD. The CDR3 coding sequence is TGTGCCACCAGTCCCACCAGTTACACCGGGGAGCTGTTTTTT. Translation: CATSPTSYTGELFF.

The sample holds a few counts of this clonotype. The V and J genes are TRBV19 and TRBJ1-6, with D maybe TRBD1 (5 bases). CDR1 and CDR2 from the germline V gene are LNHDA and SQIVND (reference sequence). The CDR3 sequence is 14 residues long. Deletions cut 5 bases from V and 9 bases from J, with 14 bases between. The CDR3 nucleotides are TGTGCCAGTAGTCATCGGGACGTCGGTTCACCCCTCCACTTT. It encodes CASSHRDVGSPLHF.

The table lists this clonotype with many counts. The rearrangement uses TRBV7-6 and TRBJ1-2; 8 bases line up with TRBD1. The junction had 2 bases not matched to a gene; V was cut back by 3 bases and J by 2 bases. The CDR3 has 14 residues. Germline V gene data show CDR1 as SGHVS and CDR2 as FNYEAQ. The CDR3 sequence is CASSFGQGNYGYTF. The CDR3 nucleotides are TGTGCCAGCAGCTTCGGACAGGGCAACTATGGCTACACCTTC. Full variable domain (rest looked up from reference TRBV7-6 and TRBJ1-2): GAGVSQSPRYKVTKRGQDVALRCDPISGHVSLYWYRQALGQGPEFLTYFNYEAQQDKSGLPNDRFSAERPEGSISTLTIQRTEQRDSAMYRCASSFGQGNYGYTFGSGTRLTVV.

This clonotype was seen just once. V is TRBV12-3 or TRBV12-4 and J is TRBJ2-2; 11 nucleotides align to TRBD1. Trimming took 5 bases from V and 0 from J; bases not matched to a gene: 8. This CDR3 has 18 amino acids. CDR3 amino acids: CASSRDRTGGPNTGELFF. DNA for the CDR3: TGTGCCAGCAGTCGGGATAGGACAGGGGGCCCGAACACCGGGGAGCTGTTTTTT.

V gene TRBV7-1 combines with J gene TRBJ1-1; 8 bases match TRBD1. TRBV7-1 is placed among ORFs of uncertain function. V trimming: 5 bases; J trimming: 0 bases; junction bases outside the gene matches: 5. This CDR3 has 15 residues. CDR3 amino acids: CASSPTGGMNTEAFF. CDR3 DNA sequence: TGTGCCAGCAGCCCAACAGGGGGGATGAACACTGAAGCTTTCTTT.

In this sample, this clonotype turned up a few times. This chain connects TRBV6-2 or TRBV6-3 to TRBJ1-1; TRBD1 is a possible D gene (6 bases). The germline V gene has CDR1 MNHEY and CDR2 SVGEGT. Trimming shortened V by 2 bases and J by 2 bases, and 15 bases separated the two germline ends. CDR3 length: 16 residues. For the CDR3, the DNA is TGTGCCAGCAGTTACCCGGAGGGGGAGGGTAACACTGAAGCTTTCTTT. It specifies CASSYPEGEGNTEAFF.

This clonotype was detected a few times. The CDR3 bases are TGTGCCAGCAGTTACCCCACTGAAGCTTTCTTT. Translation: CASSYPTEAFF. The chain employs TRBV6-2 or TRBV6-3 and TRBJ1-1; D not certain. The ends were cut back, 2 bases at V and 4 bases at J, with 2 bases in the middle. The germline V gene encodes CDR1 MNHEY and CDR2 SVGEGT. This CDR3 is 11 amino acids long.

A remark on this clonotype: It may be a read error: a sequence one base away is much more abundant. The genes are TRBV7-6 and TRBJ2-6, with D possibly being TRBD1 (6 bases). This CDR3 spans 17 amino acids. CDR1 SGHVS and CDR2 FNYEAQ come from the germline V gene. As DNA, the CDR3 is TGTGCCAGCAGCTTAGGGATGACAGGCTCTGGGACCAACGTCCTGACTTTC. Protein product: CASSLGMTGSGTNVLTF.

V is TRBV19 and J is TRBJ2-5, with D possibly called TRBD1 or TRBD2 (5 bases each). The length of the CDR3 is 15 residues. The germline V gene has CDR1 LNHDA and CDR2 SQIVND (reference sequence). Trimming took 8 bases from V and 0 from J, leaving 16 bases between them. CDR3 protein: CASARDELDQETQYF. DNA for the CDR3: TGTGCCAGTGCCCGGGACGAGCTAGACCAAGAGACCCAGTACTTC.

This clonotype was detected only a few times. The V call is TRBV29-1, the J call TRBJ2-3; D remains ambiguous. The V end was cut by 8 bases, the J end by 4 bases, with 19 bases between. The germline V gene encodes CDR1 SQVTM and CDR2 ANQGSEA. The CDR3 totals 14 residues. The CDR3 DNA is TGCAGCCTGAAGACCGTTCAGACGGCAGATACGCAGTATTTT. Its translation is CSLKTVQTADTQYF.

This clonotype rates as medium-sized. J is TRBJ2-1 and V is TRBV11-3, with TRBD2 identical over 11 bases. V shed 1 base and J 7 bases; nucleotides not matched to a gene: 9. There are 17 residues in the CDR3. Per the germline V gene, CDR1 is SGHNT and CDR2 is YENEEA. The CDR3 reads CASSLGVAGGPRNEQFF. Here the CDR3 DNA reads TGTGCCAGCAGCTTAGGGGTAGCGGGGGGGCCAAGAAATGAGCAGTTCTTC. The complete variable domain, with remaining parts taken from reference TRBV11-3 and TRBJ2-1, reads EAGVVQSPRYKIIEKKQPVAFWCNPISGHNTLYWYLQNLGQGPELLIRYENEEAVDDSQLPKDRFSAERLKGVDSTLKIQPAELGDSAVYLCASSLGVAGGPRNEQFFGPGTRLTVL.

The CDR3: CASSVQGQVLAGELFF. The CDR3 nucleotides are TGTGCCAGCAGTGTACAGGGGCAGGTCCTCGCCGGGGAGCTGTTTTTT. The rearrangement links TRBV27 to TRBJ2-2; 7 bases are shared with TRBD1. Germline values: CDR1 MNHEY, CDR2 SMNVEV (reference sequence). With V trimmed by 5 bases and J by 6 bases, 12 bases remained unmatched. The CDR3 totals 16 residues.

The CDR3 sequence: CASSLVTASSYEQYF. CDR3 DNA: TGTGCCAGCAGCTTAGTTACAGCTTCCTCCTACGAGCAGTACTTC. The chain carries TRBV7-2 and TRBJ2-7, with no clear D. The CDR3 is 15 residues long. Trimming removed 1 base from V and 0 bases from J, with 10 bases in between. CDR1 and CDR2 (germline): SGHTA, FQGNSA.

In its sample, this clonotype was seen many times. The chain employs TRBV7-6 and TRBJ2-3, with 16 bases lining up with TRBD2. CDR3 length: 16 amino acids. Germline V CDR1 and CDR2: SGHVS, FNYEAQ. V gave up 5 bases and J gave up 4 bases; unmatched junction bases: 3. The CDR3 sequence is CASSGTSGGAPDTQYF. CDR3 nucleotide sequence: TGTGCCAGCAGCGGGACTAGCGGGGGGGCTCCAGATACGCAGTATTTT.

This chain uses TRBV28 with TRBJ1-3; D is possibly TRBD1 (5 bases). V gave up 2 bases and J gave up 4 bases, with 12 bases separating them. Germline values: CDR1 MDHEN, CDR2 SYDVKM. The CDR3 loop spans 15 amino acids. The chain's CDR3 is CASSLDSWRGNTIYF. CDR3 coding DNA: TGTGCCAGCAGTTTAGACAGCTGGCGGGGAAACACCATATATTTT. The whole variable domain, filled in from reference TRBV28 and TRBJ1-3, reads DVKVTQSSRYLVKRTGEKVFLECVQDMDHENMFWYRQDPGLGLRLIYFSYDVKMKEKGDIPEGYSVSREKKERFSLILESASTNQTSMYLCASSLDSWRGNTIYFGEGSWLTVV.

In its sample, this clonotype was seen once. V usage is TRBV4-1 and J usage is TRBJ1-1; unclear D gene. V was pared by 1 base and J by 3 bases, with 6 bases between. The CDR3 has 13 amino acids. Germline V gives CDR1 MGHRA, CDR2 YSYEKL. The CDR3 DNA reads as TGCGCCAGCAGCCAAGGACTATACACTGAAGCTTTCTTT. It is translated as CASSQGLYTEAFF.

This clonotype was detected only a few times. The chain is built from TRBV12-3 or TRBV12-4 and TRBJ2-1; possible D gene TRBD2, 5 bases. The CDR3 totals 15 residues. V lost 1 base and J lost 3, with 10 bases in between. The CDR3 DNA is TGTGCCAGCAGTTTAGGGACCGGGGACTACAATGAGCAGTTCTTC. It codes for CASSLGTGDYNEQFF.

The chain carries TRBV12-3 or TRBV12-4 and TRBJ1-1; weak D call: TRBD1 (6 bases). This CDR3 has 15 amino acids. The V and J ends lost 6 bases and 2 bases respectively, with 16 bases between them. This CDR3 is CASSPFGGANTEAFF. CDR3 bases: TGTGCCAGCAGCCCCTTTGGGGGGGCAAACACTGAAGCTTTCTTT.

The chain combines TRBV9 with TRBJ1-1, with 8 bases matching TRBD1. Germline V gene lookup returns CDR1 SGDLS and CDR2 YYNGEE. J lost 5 bases, V lost 1 base, and 7 bases had no gene match. This CDR3 spans 15 amino acids. CDR3 sequence: CASSVLGQGGTEAFF. Written as DNA, the CDR3 is TGTGCCAGCAGCGTACTCGGACAGGGCGGGACTGAAGCTTTCTTT.